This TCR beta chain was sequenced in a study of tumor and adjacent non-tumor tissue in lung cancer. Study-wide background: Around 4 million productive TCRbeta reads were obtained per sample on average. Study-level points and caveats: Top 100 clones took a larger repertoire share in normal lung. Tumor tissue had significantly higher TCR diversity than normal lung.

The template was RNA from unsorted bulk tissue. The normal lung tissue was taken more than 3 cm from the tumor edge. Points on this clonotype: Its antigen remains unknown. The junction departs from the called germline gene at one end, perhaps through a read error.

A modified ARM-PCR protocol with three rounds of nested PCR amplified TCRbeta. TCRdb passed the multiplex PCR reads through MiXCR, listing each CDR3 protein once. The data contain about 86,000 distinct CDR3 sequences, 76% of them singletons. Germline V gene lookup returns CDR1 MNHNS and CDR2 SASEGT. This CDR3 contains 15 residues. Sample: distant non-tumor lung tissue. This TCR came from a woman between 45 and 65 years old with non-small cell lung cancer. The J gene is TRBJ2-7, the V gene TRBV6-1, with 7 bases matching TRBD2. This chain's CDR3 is CVSSERKRGSNEQYF. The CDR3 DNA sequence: TGTGTCAGCAGTGAAAGAAAGCGGGGATCCAACGAGCAGTACTTC.